This T cell receptor (beta chain) was recorded in a study of blood T cell repertoires in COVID-19 (dated by TCRdb to about 2020). General notes on the study: Samples covering the acute and convalescent phases of COVID-19 were provided by collaborators in the United States, Italy and Spain. The material from the prospective study consisted of cDNA or gDNA derived from T cells, B-cell-depleted T cells, or PBMCs. Deeply sampled blood TCRbeta repertoires from subjects exposed to, actively infected with, or recovered from COVID-19 were included in the dataset. The repertoires were made available in a free public database intended to serve as a resource for research on the immune response to SARS-CoV-2. Samples came from the ongoing ImmuneRACE study (first 160 participants) plus 1,254 subjects from 6 global collaborators. The sample metadata nearly always contained a de-identified subject ID, COVID-19 status, age in years and sex. Where available, HLA class I and class II types were taken from metadata supplied by the sample provider and were not determined by assay-based typing.

From the cysteine through the phenylalanine, the CDR3 covers 14 amino acids. The DNA shown is the 42-base CDR3, in frame from base 1. V loses 1 base of germline sequence and J loses 8 bases, and the interval between the two ends is 11 bases. The germline V gene gives CDR1 as SGHDN and CDR2 as FVKESK. As regards this clone: What this receptor recognizes is not known. No quality values exist for individual bases; no much larger clone is one base distant.

In the prospective study, participants were roughly 18 to 90 years old, resided in around 25 geographic areas of the United States, and were enrolled through a virtual design. In the prospective study, cohorts were assigned on the basis of participant-reported clinical history obtained from a screening survey and a study questionnaire. Recovered participants in ImmuneRACE Cohort 3 were defined as having two consecutive negative NP/OP PCR tests, clearance from a healthcare professional, or resolution of symptoms. In the prospective study, whole blood, serum and a nasopharyngeal or oropharyngeal swab were collected from each participant by mobile phlebotomists. Additional blood draws and questionnaires over an approximately 2-month period could optionally be provided by prospective study participants. Prospective study blood samples were shipped either frozen or at room temperature before DNA extraction.

The immunoSEQ Assay, a bias-controlled multiplex PCR, was used to amplify TCRbeta CDR3 regions from genomic DNA. Regarding the original processing steps: The number of nucleated cells in each sample was estimated by amplification of reference gene primers within the assay. To quantify the absolute abundance of each unique TCRbeta CDR3 rearrangement, sequence reads were collapsed and filtered. Productive Simpson clonality was computed per sample as the square root of Simpson's diversity index over productive rearrangements. Imported from immuneACCESS, the table was reduced by TCRdb to in-frame sequences with V and J called. These copies leave out some clones; in studies compared against another copy, an unresolved V gene accounts for under half, and the cause of the remainder is not known. D and trimming come from the DNA, and the V and J calls and clone size come from that table. The sample contains 190,000 or so clones, 85% of them found a single time. The ten biggest clones cover over 15% of the sample.

The paper as a whole reports these results and caveats: How much clinical and demographic metadata was included differed by source and by participant, and the metadata was provided uncurated.

This sequence uses TRBV14 and TRBJ2-2; matching of 5 bases hints at TRBD1 as the D gene. The material sequenced was PBMCs or T cells enriched from blood (not recorded which). The receptor was derived from a man in his forties or fifties who had recovered from COVID-19. The nucleotide sequence reads as follows: TGTGCCAGCAGCCAAGTTTCAGGGTCAGGGGAGCTGTTTTTT. It is translated as CASSQVSGSGELFF.